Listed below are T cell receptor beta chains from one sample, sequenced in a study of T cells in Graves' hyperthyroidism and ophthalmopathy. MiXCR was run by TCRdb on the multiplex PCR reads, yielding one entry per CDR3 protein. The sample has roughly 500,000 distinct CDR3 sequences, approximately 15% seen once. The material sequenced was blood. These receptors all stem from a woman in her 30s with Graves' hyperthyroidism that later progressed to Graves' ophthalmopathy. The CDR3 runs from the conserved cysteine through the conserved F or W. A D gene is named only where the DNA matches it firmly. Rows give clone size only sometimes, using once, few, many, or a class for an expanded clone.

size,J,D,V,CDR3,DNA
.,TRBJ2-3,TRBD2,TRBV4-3,CASSQSGTSGTDTQYF,TGCGCCAGCAGCCAATCCGGGACTAGCGGCACAGATACGCAGTATTTT
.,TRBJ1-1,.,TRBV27,CASSSGGESAEAFF,TGTGCCAGCAGTTCGGGGGGAGAAAGTGCTGAAGCTTTCTTT
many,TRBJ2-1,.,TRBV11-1,CASSLRLQGVNYEQFF,TGTGCCAGCAGCTTACGTCTGCAGGGTGTAAACTATGAGCAGTTCTTC
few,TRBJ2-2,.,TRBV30,CAWSPGVTGELFF,TGTGCCTGGAGTCCCGGGGTGACCGGGGAGCTGTTTTTT
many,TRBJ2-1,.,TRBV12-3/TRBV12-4,CASIAPSYNEQFF,TGTGCCAGCATTGCCCCCTCCTACAATGAGCAGTTCTTC
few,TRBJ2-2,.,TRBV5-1,CASSLDQGGTGELFF,TGCGCCAGCAGCTTGGACCAGGGCGGCACCGGGGAGCTGTTTTTT
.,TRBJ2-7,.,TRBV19,CAVGTSEQYF,TGTGCCGTTGGGACCTCCGAGCAGTACTTC
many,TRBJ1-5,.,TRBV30,CAWRGPGSNQPQHF,TGTGCCTGGCGGGGCCCGGGGAGCAATCAGCCCCAGCATTTT
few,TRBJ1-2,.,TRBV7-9,CASSSQVPYGYTF,TGTGCCAGCAGCTCCCAGGTGCCCTATGGCTACACCTTC
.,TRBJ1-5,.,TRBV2,CANSGGSGSQPQHF,TGTGCCAACAGCGGGGGGAGTGGAAGTCAGCCCCAGCATTTT
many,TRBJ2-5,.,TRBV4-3,CASSQALEQGQETQYF,TGCGCCAGCAGCCAAGCCTTGGAGCAGGGCCAAGAGACCCAGTACTTC
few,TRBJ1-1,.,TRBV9,CASSVSWGSTEAFF,TGTGCCAGCAGCGTTAGCTGGGGATCCACTGAAGCTTTCTTT
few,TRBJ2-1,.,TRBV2,CASSDPGSYNEQFF,TGTGCCAGCAGTGATCCCGGGAGTTACAATGAGCAGTTCTTC
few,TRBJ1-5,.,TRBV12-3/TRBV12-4,CASSLGPDGNQPQHF,TGTGCCAGCAGTTTGGGTCCAGATGGCAATCAGCCCCAGCATTTT
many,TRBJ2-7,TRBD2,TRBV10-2,CASTGVAGGPRYEQYF,TGCGCCAGCACCGGGGTAGCGGGAGGGCCGAGGTACGAGCAGTACTTC
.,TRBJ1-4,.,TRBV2,CASTQGQILFF,TGTGCCAGCACTCAAGGACAGATCCTGTTTTTT
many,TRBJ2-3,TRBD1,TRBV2,CASRPPPGQGPSDTQYF,TGTGCCAGCAGGCCACCCCCGGGACAGGGGCCCTCAGATACGCAGTATTTT
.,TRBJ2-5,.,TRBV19,CASSIGANQETQYF,TGTGCCAGTAGTATAGGAGCGAACCAAGAGACTCAGTACTTC
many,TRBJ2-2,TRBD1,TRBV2,CASSPSAGGSNTGELFF,TGTGCCAGCTCGCCCTCCGCAGGGGGCTCAAACACCGGGGAGCTGTTTTTT
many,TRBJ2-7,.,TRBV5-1,CASSPPEGPPYEQYF,TGCGCCAGCAGCCCGCCGGAGGGGCCCCCCTACGAGCAGTACTTC
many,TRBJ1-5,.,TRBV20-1,CSALDEGLQPQHF,TGCAGTGCGTTAGACGAGGGTTTACAGCCCCAGCATTTT
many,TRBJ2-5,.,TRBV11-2,CASGLELVRETQYF,TGTGCCAGCGGCTTAGAACTAGTCCGGGAGACCCAGTACTTC
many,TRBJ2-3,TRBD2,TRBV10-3,CAISASGTPTDTQYF,TGTGCCATCAGTGCTAGCGGGACCCCCACAGATACGCAGTATTTT
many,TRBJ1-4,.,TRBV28,CASSTTTDGEKLFF,TGTGCCAGCAGTACCACGACTGACGGCGAAAAACTGTTTTTT
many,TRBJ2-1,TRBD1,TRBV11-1,CASSLGQGNNEQFF,TGTGCCAGCAGCTTAGGACAGGGAAACAATGAGCAGTTCTTC
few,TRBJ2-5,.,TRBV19,CASSIGSYPQYF,TGTGCCAGTAGTATAGGGAGCTATCCCCAGTACTTC
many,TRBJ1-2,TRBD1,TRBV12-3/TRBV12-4,CASSRQGGVNYGYTF,TGTGCCAGCAGCCGACAGGGCGGAGTTAACTATGGCTACACCTTC
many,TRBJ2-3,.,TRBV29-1,CSVVRDFTDTQYF,TGCAGCGTTGTGCGGGACTTCACAGATACGCAGTATTTT
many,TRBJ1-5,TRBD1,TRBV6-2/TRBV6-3,CASRNTRGRLNQPQHF,TGTGCCAGCAGAAACACCAGGGGGCGACTAAATCAGCCCCAGCATTTT